This TCR beta chain was documented in a study of tumor and adjacent non-tumor tissue in lung cancer. Study observations and caveats: Normal lung showed higher cumulative top 100 clone frequency than tumor. Shorter survival was associated with higher TCR diversity in tumors.

A modified ARM-PCR protocol with three rounds of nested PCR amplified TCRbeta. TCRdb reprocessed the multiplex PCR reads with MiXCR, giving one entry per CDR3 protein. The sample yields 70,000 or so distinct CDR3 sequences, almost 60% seen once. No cell sorting was done before RNA was extracted from the tissue. CDR3 size: 15 residues. Per the germline V gene, CDR1 is SGHAT and CDR2 is FQNNGV. To note about this clonotype: Antigen unknown. A read error may produce the germline difference seen at one junction end.

The source of this sequence is a man between 50 and 59 years old with non-small cell lung cancer. The J gene is TRBJ1-2, the V gene TRBV11-2; D is perhaps TRBD1 (6 bases). Material: lung tumor tissue. The CDR3 reads CASSGRTGGQYGYTF. The CDR3 DNA sequence: TGTGCCAGCAGCGGGCGGACGGGGGGCCAGTATGGTTACACCTTC.